This T cell receptor beta chain was captured by sequencing in a study of blood T cell repertoires in COVID-19. Turning to the study itself: Donors in the United States, Italy and Spain gave samples during acute or convalescent COVID-19. The cDNA or gDNA used as material had been derived from T cells, B-cell-depleted T cells, or PBMCs.

CDR1 and CDR2 from the germline V gene are LNHDA and SQIVND (reference sequence). Losses at the gene ends were 5 bases for V and 2 bases for J; bases not matched to a gene: 6. The length of the CDR3 is 14 residues. Original analysis: For nucleated cells, counts were estimated from reference gene primer amplification. Here immunoSEQ multiplex PCR was the method, and the copy in TCRdb shows in-frame clones only, minus some. V, J and clone size reflect that table, while D and trimming were determined from the DNA. Of some 150,000 clones in the sample, 85% to 90% are singletons; the top ten hold 2% to 2.5%.

Specimen: peripheral blood. The V and J genes are TRBV19 and TRBJ2-7; TRBD1 matches 7 bases. The sequence derives from a human donor in a cohort sampled during active COVID-19. This CDR3 is CASSSGTATYEQYF. Written as DNA, the CDR3 is TGTGCCAGTAGTTCGGGGACAGCCACCTACGAGCAGTACTTC.